This TCR beta chain emerged from a study of PD-L1 blockade in urothelial cancer. The overall study: Atezolizumab (1,200 mg intravenously every 3 weeks) began around 2014 for patients.

Repertoires were generated with immunoSEQ multiplex PCR, while TCRdb's copy carries only in-frame clones and drops some. The sample lists tens of thousands of clones; roughly 89% were seen once. Germline lookup yields CDR1 MNHNS and CDR2 SASEGT. This CDR3 is built from 14 residues. J gave up 2 bases and V 6 bases, and 1 base lay outside the gene matches. The time point: pretreatment peripheral blood. This receptor was identified in a woman in her 70s with urothelial cancer. The chain has TRBV6-1 and TRBJ2-3, with TRBD1 identical over 11 bases. The sample consisted of PBMCs, taken around atezolizumab (anti-PD-L1) treatment. The CDR3 DNA sequence: TGTGCCAGCAGGGACAGGGGGCCCACAGATACGCAGTATTTT. Translating gives CASRDRGPTDTQYF.